This TCR beta chain came from a study of T-cell memory formation after mild COVID-19. Study-wide background: Clustering of TCRs was largely donor specific.

TCRdb called the 5' RACE reads again in MiXCR, with one record for every CDR3 protein. Seen here are just over 300,000 distinct CDR3 sequences, roughly a fifth observed once, and the top ten hold roughly 21%. Per germline, CDR1 KGHSH and CDR2 LQKENI. V was cut by 3 bases and J by 3 bases, with 11 bases left in between. CDR3 length: 14 residues. In this sample, this clonotype turned up a few times. Its antigen is as yet unknown. The study, taken as a whole, reports: Second-wave clones that peaked on day 37 lacked confirmed SARS-CoV-2 specificity.

This clonotype was obtained from a man aged 18 to 35 who had mild COVID-19 (a few samples of this study predate the infection). Cell type and time point are not known. The chain employs TRBV18 and TRBJ1-1; no definite D call. Source material: PBMCs or a T cell subset sorted from them (not recorded which). The CDR3 protein is CASSPVSGDTEAFF. The CDR3 DNA sequence: TGTGCCAGCTCACCCGTATCTGGGGACACTGAAGCTTTCTTT. The variable domain in full, with the rest retrieved from reference TRBV18 and TRBJ1-1, is NAGVMQNPRHLVRRRGQEARLRCSPMKGHSHVYWYRQLPEEGLKFMVYLQKENIIDESGMPKERFSAEFPKEGPSILRIQQVVRGDSAAYFCASSPVSGDTEAFFGQGTRLTVV.